One sample yielded the 4 T cell receptor beta chains listed below, sequenced in a study of blood T cell repertoires in COVID-19. Assay: immunoSEQ multiplex PCR; the TCRdb copy retains only in-frame clones and omits some. The table lists more than 300,000 clones, around 90% of them singletons. What was sequenced was PBMCs or T cells enriched from blood (not recorded which). The receptors derive from a woman in her 30s who had recovered from COVID-19.

The V call is TRBV7-9, the J call TRBJ2-3; TRBD2 matches at 7 bases. V trimming: 5 bases; J trimming: 6 bases; junction bases outside the gene matches: 8. The CDR3 consists of 14 residues. CDR1 SEHNR and CDR2 FQNEAQ come from the germline V gene (reference sequence). CDR3 nucleotides: TGTGCCAGCAGCCGGGCCTTGGGGGGGGATACGCAGTATTTT. This translates into CASSRALGGDTQYF.

This chain joins TRBV6-2 or TRBV6-3 and TRBJ2-3, with D perhaps TRBD2 (5 bases). This CDR3 has 12 amino acids. Germline-derived CDR1 and CDR2 are MNHEY and SVGEGT. Trimming stripped 7 bases from V and 8 bases from J, with 13 bases between. CDR3: CASNPPRGTQYF. CDR3 coding DNA: TGTGCCAGCAACCCGCCCCGGGGTACGCAGTATTTT.

In its sample, this clone was seen once. The chain is built from TRBV4-1 and TRBJ2-5; D not certain. With 0 bases removed from V and 2 bases from J, the gap between germline ends came to 10 bases. CDR3 length: 15 amino acids. From germline, CDR1 is MGHRA and CDR2 YSYEKL. CDR3 sequence: CASSQDPHGQETQYF. CDR3 in DNA: TGCGCCAGCAGCCAAGACCCCCACGGGCAAGAGACCCAGTACTTC.

On this clone: The junction differs from germline at one of its ends, possibly a read error. The chain joins TRBV10-2 to TRBJ1-1; 9 bases map to TRBD1. The germline CDR1 and CDR2 sequences are WSHSY and SAAADI. The CDR3 is 12 amino acids. The CDR3 DNA sequence: TGCGCCAGCAGTCCGGGGGACAGGGTAGTGCTCTTT. It specifies CASSPGDRVVLF.